This T cell receptor beta chain emerged from a study of T cells in Graves' hyperthyroidism and ophthalmopathy. About the study: Any treatment followed the collection of peripheral blood at initial diagnosis.

The CDR3 is 16 residues long. V lost 6 bases, J lost 1 base, and 17 bases lay in between. The V gene's germline CDR1 is MNHNS and CDR2 SASEGT. A remark on this clonotype: The antigen is unknown.

Study results and limitations: The model anticipated ophthalmopathy a median about 7.1 months pre-onset. Blood also carried most thyroid clonotypes expanded above 0.001.

On the basis of clinical symptoms, serum thyroxine and TRAb, thyroid ultrasound and orbital computed tomography, diagnoses were made. The TCR beta CDR3 regions underwent amplification using RNA transcripts as the source. Initially, a first-round RT-PCR of the TCR CDR3 employed the HTBI primer set. TCRdb recomputed calls from the multiplex PCR reads with MiXCR, one row per CDR3 protein. The data show about 600,000 distinct CDR3 sequences, approximately 15% seen once. This sequence originates from a woman aged 18-29 years with Graves' ophthalmopathy. The source material was blood. The gene calls are TRBV6-1 and TRBJ2-3; the D gene could be TRBD1 or TRBD2 (5 bases each). The CDR3, as DNA: TGTGCCAGCAGAATGATCGGCCGAGGGGGCACAGATACGCAGTATTTT. Its protein is CASRMIGRGGTDTQYF.